This T cell receptor beta chain was documented in a study of cytomegalovirus exposure and HLA in healthy donors. Primers included in the PCR were 60 Vbeta and 13 Jbeta primers. Here immunoSEQ multiplex PCR was the method, and the copy in TCRdb shows in-frame clones only, minus some. In the table there are 120,000 or so clones, 65% to 80% of which are singletons. CDR3 length: 15 residues. In germline, CDR1 is GTSNPN, CDR2 SVGIG (reference sequence). With 1 base removed from V and 8 bases from J, the gap between germline ends came to 17 bases. The sample comprised PBMCs. This rearrangement joins TRBV30 to TRBJ1-4; the D gene is possibly TRBD1 (5 bases). The clonotype originates from a woman aged 40-49 years in good health and CMV-seropositive. The CDR3, as DNA: TGTGCCTGGAGTGGCCTCGGAGCAGGGTCGGAAAAACTGTTTTTT. Translated: CAWSGLGAGSEKLFF.